This passage covers 15 T cell receptor beta chains from one sample sequenced in a study of OX40 agonist ivuxolimab in advanced cancers. Sequencing used immunoSEQ multiplex PCR; TCRdb keeps in-frame clones, though not all of them. The sample records tens of thousands of clones, 85% to 90% being singletons. The sequenced sample was CD4+ or CD8+ T cells sorted from blood, obtained in a trial of the OX40 agonist ivuxolimab. Receptors were obtained from an adult with an advanced solid tumor such as melanoma, head and neck, liver or kidney cancer.

The chain links TRBV6-5 to TRBJ1-2; D is possibly TRBD1 (5 bases). The germline gives CDR1 MNHEY, CDR2 SVGAGI. V shed 2 bases and J shed 2 bases, with 6 bases lying between them. The CDR3 has 13 amino acids. The CDR3 here is CASSYGTNYGYTF. The CDR3 nucleotides read TGTGCCAGCAGTTACGGGACGAACTATGGCTACACCTTC.

This chain uses TRBV7-2 with TRBJ2-3; D is uncertain. The CDR3 length is 13 residues. Trimming removed 3 bases from V and 2 bases from J, with 6 bases in between. In germline, CDR1 is SGHTA, CDR2 FQGNSA. DNA for the CDR3: TGTGCCAGCAGCTTTAAGTTCACAGATACGCAGTATTTT. Translation: CASSFKFTDTQYF.

The sample holds one count of this clone. The V gene is TRBV18, the J gene TRBJ2-4; D ambiguous. Germline loops: CDR1 KGHSH, CDR2 LQKENI. The CDR3 contains 14 residues. Deletions cut 2 bases from V and 7 bases from J, with 12 bases between. The CDR3 here is CASSPEVSGNIQYF. In nucleotides, the CDR3 is TGTGCCAGCTCACCAGAGGTTTCCGGGAACATTCAGTACTTC.

This chain links TRBV9 with TRBJ1-4, with 10 bases identical to TRBD1. V was pared by 3 bases and J by 5 bases, with 1 base of the junction left unmatched. The CDR3 is 14 residues long. Germline CDR1 is SGDLS and CDR2 is YYNGEE. CDR3 DNA sequence: TGTGCCAGCAGCGAGGGACAGGGGAATGAAAAACTGTTTTTT. It is translated as CASSEGQGNEKLFF.

The genes are TRBV23-1 and TRBJ1-2, with unresolved D. TRBV23-1 is an open reading frame whose function is uncertain. The CDR3 length is 16 residues. Deletions cut 0 bases from V and 0 bases from J, with 11 bases between. As DNA, the CDR3 is TGCGCCAGCAGTCAATCGGGAGGTGCGGCTAACTATGGCTACACCTTC. This gives the protein CASSQSGGAANYGYTF.

This chain links TRBV7-3 with TRBJ2-1; maybe TRBD2 (6 bases). This CDR3 has 13 amino acids. Deletions cut 5 bases from V and 10 bases from J, with 15 bases between. Germline CDR1 and CDR2: SGHTA and FQGTGA. The CDR3 region is CASSTTSLGEQFF. In nucleotides, the CDR3 is TGTGCCAGCAGCACCACTAGCTTAGGCGAGCAGTTCTTC.

J is TRBJ1-4 and V is TRBV9; TRBD1 aligns across 10 bases. Germline trimming cut 0 bases from V and 5 bases from J; bases unmatched to any gene: 7. Germline V lookup: CDR1 SGDLS, CDR2 YYNGEE. This CDR3 region has 17 residues. CDR3 residues: CASSVGVRTGGNEKLFF. CDR3 DNA: TGTGCCAGCAGCGTAGGGGTCCGGACAGGGGGGAATGAAAAACTGTTTTTT.

This clone was counted a few times. The rearrangement uses TRBV5-1 and TRBJ1-5; D gene ambiguous. The V gene lost 1 base and the J gene lost 3 bases, with 5 bases spanning the gap. Per germline, CDR1 SGHRS and CDR2 YFSETQ. The CDR3 covers 13 residues. The CDR3 DNA reads TGCGCCAGCAGCTTGACAGTCAATCAGCCCCAGCATTTT. This codes for CASSLTVNQPQHF.

This chain joins TRBV15 and TRBJ2-3, with D hard to call. Germline V CDR1 and CDR2: LNHNV, YYDKDF (reference sequence). The CDR3 spans 14 residues. Trimming stripped 0 bases from V and 2 bases from J, with 6 bases between. In nucleotides, the CDR3 is TGTGCCACCAGCAGAGATCAAAACACAGATACGCAGTATTTT. Its translation: CATSRDQNTDTQYF.

This chain links TRBV25-1 with TRBJ1-2; the D gene is possibly TRBD1 (6 bases). Germline V gene lookup returns CDR1 MGHDK and CDR2 SYGVNS. The ends were cut back, 5 bases at V and 2 bases at J, with 18 bases in the middle. The CDR3 has 16 residues. The DNA of the CDR3 is TGTGCCAGCAGTAATAGGGGAACAGGGCAAAACTATGGCTACACCTTC. Its protein product is CASSNRGTGQNYGYTF.

The chain is built from TRBV5-1 and TRBJ1-2; 11 bases are a match to TRBD1. Germline V CDR1 and CDR2: SGHRS, YFSETQ. The CDR3 consists of 14 residues. V lost 3 bases and J lost 6; bases outside the gene matches: 4. CDR3 loop: CASSWTGGADGYTF. In DNA form, the CDR3 reads TGCGCCAGCAGCTGGACAGGGGGCGCGGATGGCTACACCTTC.

This chain connects TRBV7-3 to TRBJ2-3; no definite D call. There are 11 residues in the CDR3. Per germline, CDR1 SGHTA and CDR2 FQGTGA. The germline V and J ends were trimmed by 7 bases and 5 bases, with 7 bases remaining between them. CDR3 DNA sequence: TGTGCCAGCACGCCGAGAGATACGCAGTATTTT. Protein sequence: CASTPRDTQYF.

CDR3 sequence reads: CASSMSLGASGGTQYF. The CDR3 region has the DNA TGTGCCAGTAGTATGTCACTTGGGGCCTCTGGGGGGACCCAGTACTTC. The chain joins TRBV19 to TRBJ2-5, with D possibly called TRBD1 or TRBD2 (5 bases each). The germline CDR1 and CDR2 sequences are LNHDA and SQIVND (reference sequence). Trimming shortened V by 3 bases and J by 7 bases, and 21 bases separated the two germline ends. This CDR3 has 16 residues.

CDR3 region: CASGDGGTDTQYF. In DNA, the CDR3 is TGCGCCAGCGGGGACGGAGGCACAGATACGCAGTATTTT. The chain has TRBV5-1 and TRBJ2-3; either TRBD1 or TRBD2 may fit D (5 bases each). The CDR3 loop spans 13 amino acids. Germline V CDR1 and CDR2: SGHRS, YFSETQ. The V end was cut by 7 bases, the J end by 1 base, with 10 bases between.

This chain connects TRBV21-1 to TRBJ2-1; TRBD2, as called in the table, went unchecked against the DNA. TRBV21-1 is a pseudogene locus. The CDR3 covers 16 residues. The CDR3 DNA follows: TGTGCCAGCAGCAAATTAGCGAGACAATTCCACAATGAGCAGTTCTTC. The encoded protein is CASSKLARQFHNEQFF.